This TCR beta chain was retrieved from a study of a mutant IDH1 vaccine in newly diagnosed glioma. For the study at large: Treatment recipients were approximately 62% male and around 40% female, and their mean age was about 39 years. Prior therapy was radiotherapy, temozolomide, or both; most received both. Study-wide points: Vaccination induced immune responses in 85% to 95% of patients.

Profiled with immunoSEQ multiplex PCR; TCRdb holds only in-frame clones, not every one. The top ten hold approximately 2.4% of the sample, which has 50,000 to 75,000 clones, approximately 91% seen once. Time point: baseline, week 1 (first vaccination visit). The treatment is: pre-vaccination baseline after standard-of-care therapy. The CDR3 length is 15 residues. Trimming at V came to 2 bases and at J to 2 bases, leaving 4 bases not matched to a gene. Germline V gene sequence: CDR1 SGHRS, CDR2 YFSETQ. In the case of this clone: Its antigen remains unknown.

This specimen was PBMCs, taken from a glioma patient treated with radiotherapy, temozolomide or both. The chain has TRBV5-1 and TRBJ2-1, with 7 bases identical to TRBD2. This receptor was obtained from a man in his forties or fifties with glioma. CDR3: CASSLAGNPYNEQFF. As DNA, the CDR3 is TGCGCCAGCAGCTTAGCGGGGAACCCCTACAATGAGCAGTTCTTC. Using reference TRBV5-1 and TRBJ2-1 for the parts outside the CDR3, the full variable domain is KAGVTQTPRYLIKTRGQQVTLSCSPISGHRSVSWYQQTPGQGLQFLFEYFSETQRNKGNFPGRFSGRQFSNSRSEMNVSTLELGDSALYLCASSLAGNPYNEQFFGPGTRLTVL.